This entry concerns a single TCR beta chain. This sample stems from a study of blood T cell repertoires in COVID-19. Turning to the study itself: T cells, B-cell-depleted T cells, or PBMCs supplied cDNA or gDNA.

CDR1 and CDR2 (germline): SGDLS, YYNGEE. CDR3 length: 15 amino acids. With 0 bases removed from V and 2 bases from J, the gap between germline ends came to 10 bases. The authors' processing: Amplification of reference gene primers was used by the study to estimate nucleated cell counts. Generated by immunoSEQ multiplex PCR, the TCRdb table keeps only in-frame clones and is missing some. The V and J calls and clone size are taken from that table; D and trimming were inferred from the DNA. The data hold about 160,000 clones, with roughly 90% observed a single time. This TCR came from a woman between 50 and 59 years old who had recovered from COVID-19. The chain joins TRBV9 to TRBJ2-3; D is possibly TRBD1 (5 bases). The sequenced sample was PBMCs or T cells enriched from blood (not recorded which). The CDR3 here is CASSVVGDFTDTQYF. CDR3 nucleotide sequence: TGTGCCAGCAGCGTAGTAGGGGATTTCACAGATACGCAGTATTTT.